The rows below give T cell receptor beta chains drawn from one sample of a study of cytomegalovirus exposure and HLA in healthy donors. This table comes from immunoSEQ multiplex PCR, and its TCRdb copy is limited to in-frame clones, with some not included. The repertoire holds over 150,000 clones, 75% to 90% seen once, with more than 1% in the top ten. The material sequenced was PBMCs. These receptors originate from a boy between 2 and 10 years old in good health and CMV-seronegative. The CDR3 runs from the conserved cysteine through the conserved F or W. Each record gives: J gene, D gene, clone size, V gene, CDR3 DNA, CDR3 protein. D genes are given only for firm matches. Expanded clones get a size class; other rows say once, few or many, or leave the size out.

TRBJ2-4 | - | - | TRBV29-1 | TGCAGCGTGAGACCGGGACTAGCCAAAAACATTCAGTACTTC | CSVRPGLAKNIQYF
TRBJ1-1 | TRBD1 | - | TRBV6-5 | TGTGCCAGCAGTTACTCGGGCAGGGGGAGCACTGAAGCTTTCTTT | CASSYSGRGSTEAFF
TRBJ2-3 | TRBD2 | - | TRBV7-2 | TGTGCCAGCAGCCGGTGGCGGGGGGGTAGCACAGATACGCAGTATTTT | CASSRWRGGSTDTQYF
TRBJ2-3 | - | - | TRBV1 | TGCACCAGCAGCCAAGAGCCGACCGGGACTAGCGGGGGGGCGGGAGATACGCAGTATTTT | CTSSQEPTGTSGGAGDTQYF
TRBJ1-3 | TRBD1 | - | TRBV18 | TGTGCCAGCTCTCCGGGACAGGTATCTGGAAACACCATATATTTT | CASSPGQVSGNTIYF
TRBJ1-3 | - | - | TRBV18 | TGTGCCAGCTCGCCTGACAGCAACTCTGGAAACACCATATATTTT | CASSPDSNSGNTIYF
TRBJ2-7 | - | - | TRBV14 | TGTGCCAGCAGCCTATCCATTCGTGGACTCCGGAGCTCCTACGAGCAGTACTTC | CASSLSIRGLRSSYEQYF
TRBJ1-1 | TRBD1 | few | TRBV7-9 | TGTGCCAGCAGCACGGGACAGGGGGGCACTGAAGCTTTCTTT | CASSTGQGGTEAFF
TRBJ2-1 | TRBD2 | - | TRBV29-1 | TGCAGCGAAAAAAGACTAGCGGGATACAATGAGCAGTTCTTC | CSEKRLAGYNEQFF
TRBJ2-1 | TRBD1 | - | TRBV30 | TGTGCCTGTCGGGGGACAGGGGGCTTCGGTGAGCAGTTCTTC | CACRGTGGFGEQFF
TRBJ1-5 | - | - | TRBV5-6 | TGTGCCAGCAGCAGGCGGAATAATCAGCCCCAGCATTTT | CASSRRNNQPQHF
TRBJ2-3 | - | - | TRBV7-2 | TGTGCCAGCAGCTCCAGGACTACCAGCACAGATACGCAGTATTTT | CASSSRTTSTDTQYF
TRBJ2-7 | TRBD2 | - | TRBV6-1 | TGTGCCAGCAGACCGCCGGGACTAGCGGGTTGGGAGCAGTACTTC | CASRPPGLAGWEQYF
TRBJ2-2 | TRBD2 | - | TRBV7-9 | TGTGCCAGCAGCTTAGAGCGGGGGCGCCGGAACACCGGGGAGCTGTTTTTT | CASSLERGRRNTGELFF
TRBJ1-5 | - | - | TRBV5-4 | TGTGCCAGCAGCGTGGCCGGAGATAGCAATCAGCCCCAGCATTTT | CASSVAGDSNQPQHF
TRBJ2-1 | TRBD2 | once | TRBV30 | TGTGCCTGGAGTCCCACTGGCGGGAGGGAGGGGGAGCAGTTCTTC | CAWSPTGGREGEQFF
TRBJ1-1 | TRBD1 | - | TRBV10-1 | TGCGCCAGCAGCCGTGACAGGGCCACTGAAGCTTTCTTT | CASSRDRATEAFF
TRBJ2-6 | - | - | TRBV5-1 | TGCGCCAGCAGCTTGAAAGGGGCCCCTGGGGCCAACGTCCTGACTTTC | CASSLKGAPGANVLTF
TRBJ2-1 | TRBD2 | - | TRBV7-9 | TGTGCCAGCAGCTTATCGGGAGGATCCTACAATGAGCAGTTCTTC | CASSLSGGSYNEQFF
TRBJ2-3 | TRBD2 | - | TRBV11-1 | TGTGCCAGCAGCCCCGGGAGGGCCCTCGATACGCAGTATTTT | CASSPGRALDTQYF
TRBJ2-7 | - | - | TRBV5-8 | TGTGCCAGCACTTCGATCCATTATTTAGGGGACTCCTACGAGCAGTACTTC | CASTSIHYLGDSYEQYF
TRBJ1-2 | - | few | TRBV18 | TGTGCCAGCTCACCAGAACCAAGAAACATTAACTATGGCTACACCTTC | CASSPEPRNINYGYTF
TRBJ1-4 | - | - | TRBV5-6 | TGTGCCAGCAGCTGGCGACAGGCCAGGCGAGAAAAACTGTTTTTT | CASSWRQARREKLFF
TRBJ1-1 | - | few | TRBV19 | TGTGCCAGTAGTATAGTAAGGGGGTACACTGAAGCTTTCTTT | CASSIVRGYTEAFF
TRBJ2-5 | - | - | TRBV13 | TGTGCCAGCAGCAAGGGGGGGGCTCAAGAGACCCAGTACTTC | CASSKGGAQETQYF
TRBJ2-3 | - | few | TRBV4-3 | TGCGCCAGCAGGCTCCGGGGGGCATACACAGATACGCAGTATTTT | CASRLRGAYTDTQYF
TRBJ2-5 | TRBD1 | - | TRBV5-1 | TGCGCCAGCAGCTCGAGGACAGGGAGAGAGACCCAGTACTTC | CASSSRTGRETQYF
TRBJ2-5 | TRBD2 | once | TRBV5-1 | TGCGCCAGCAGTCTAGCGGGGGGCCAAGAGACCCAGTACTTC | CASSLAGGQETQYF
TRBJ2-7 | TRBD2 | - | TRBV5-6 | TGTGCCAGCAACCTAGCGGGAGGGGGGGCCTACGAGCAGTACTTC | CASNLAGGGAYEQYF
TRBJ2-1 | TRBD2 | once | TRBV15 | TGTGCCACCAGCAGAGAGACTAGCGGGGGGGCCAATGAGCAGTTCTTC | CATSRETSGGANEQFF
TRBJ2-1 | - | - | TRBV6-6 | TGTACCAGCAGCTCCCCACGCGGGACGTACAATGAGCAGTTCTTC | CTSSSPRGTYNEQFF